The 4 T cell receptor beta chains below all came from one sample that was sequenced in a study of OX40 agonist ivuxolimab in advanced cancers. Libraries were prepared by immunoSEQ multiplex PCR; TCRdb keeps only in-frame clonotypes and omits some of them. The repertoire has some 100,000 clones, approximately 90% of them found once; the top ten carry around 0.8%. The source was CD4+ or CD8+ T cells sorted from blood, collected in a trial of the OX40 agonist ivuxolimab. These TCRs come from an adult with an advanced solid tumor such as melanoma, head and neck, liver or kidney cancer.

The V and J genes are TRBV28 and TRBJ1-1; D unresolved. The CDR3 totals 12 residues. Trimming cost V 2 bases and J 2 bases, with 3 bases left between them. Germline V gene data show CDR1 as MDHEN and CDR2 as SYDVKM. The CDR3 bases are TGTGCCAGCAGTTTAAGCAACACTGAAGCTTTCTTT. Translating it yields CASSLSNTEAFF.

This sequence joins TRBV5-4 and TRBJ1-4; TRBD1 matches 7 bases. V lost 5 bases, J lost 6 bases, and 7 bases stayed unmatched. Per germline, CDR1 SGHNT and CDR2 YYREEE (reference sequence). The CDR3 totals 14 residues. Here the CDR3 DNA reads TGTGCCAGCAGTTACAGGGGTCCCCATGAAAAACTGTTTTTT. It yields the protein CASSYRGPHEKLFF. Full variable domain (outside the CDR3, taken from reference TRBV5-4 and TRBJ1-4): ETGVTQSPTHLIKTRGQQVTLRCSSQSGHNTVSWYQQALGQGPQFIFQYYREEENGRGNFPPRFSGLQFPNYSSELNVNALELDDSALYLCASSYRGPHEKLFFGSGTQLSVL.

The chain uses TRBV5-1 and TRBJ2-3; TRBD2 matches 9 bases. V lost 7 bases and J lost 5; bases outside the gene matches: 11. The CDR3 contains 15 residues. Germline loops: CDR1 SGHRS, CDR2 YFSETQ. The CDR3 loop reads CASGLASTSGDTQYF. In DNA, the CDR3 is TGCGCCAGCGGACTAGCCTCGACTAGCGGAGATACGCAGTATTTT.

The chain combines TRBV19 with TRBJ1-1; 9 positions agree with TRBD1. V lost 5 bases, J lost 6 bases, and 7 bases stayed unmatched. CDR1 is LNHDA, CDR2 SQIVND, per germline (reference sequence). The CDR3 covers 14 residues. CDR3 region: CASSAGQGSAEAFF. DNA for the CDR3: TGTGCCAGTAGTGCGGGACAGGGATCGGCTGAAGCTTTCTTT. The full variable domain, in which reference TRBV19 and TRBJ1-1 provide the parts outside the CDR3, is DGGITQSPKYLFRKEGQNVTLSCEQNLNHDAMYWYRQDPGQGLRLIYYSQIVNDFQKGDIAEGYSVSREKKESFPLTVTSAQKNPTAFYLCASSAGQGSAEAFFGQGTRLTVV.